The source of this T cell receptor (beta chain) is a study of OX40 agonist ivuxolimab in advanced cancers. The wider study: Three patients, one with hepatocellular carcinoma and two with cutaneous melanoma, responded partially. General study points: The 0.1-3.0 mg/kg partial responders had among the lowest clonal expansion. Expanded clones tended on average to be more numerous among CD8+ T cells than CD4+.

The CDR3 has 18 residues. The V gene lost 4 bases and the J gene lost 0 bases, with 20 bases spanning the gap. From germline, CDR1 is SGHDT and CDR2 YYEEEE. The protocol was immunoSEQ multiplex PCR, while the TCRdb copy is restricted to in-frame clones and leaves out a portion. The data hold approximately 43,000 clones, with about 90% observed a single time. Worth noting for this clone: Its target is unknown.

The input for sequencing was CD4+ or CD8+ T cells sorted from blood, taken in a trial of the OX40 agonist ivuxolimab. The source is an adult with an advanced solid tumor such as melanoma, head and neck, liver or kidney cancer. The rearrangement uses TRBV5-6 and TRBJ1-3; TRBD1 might be the D (5 bases). The CDR3 protein is CASSPLGQGGLSGNTIYF. CDR3 nucleotides: TGTGCCAGCAGCCCCCTGGGGCAGGGCGGCCTCTCTGGAAACACCATATATTTT.